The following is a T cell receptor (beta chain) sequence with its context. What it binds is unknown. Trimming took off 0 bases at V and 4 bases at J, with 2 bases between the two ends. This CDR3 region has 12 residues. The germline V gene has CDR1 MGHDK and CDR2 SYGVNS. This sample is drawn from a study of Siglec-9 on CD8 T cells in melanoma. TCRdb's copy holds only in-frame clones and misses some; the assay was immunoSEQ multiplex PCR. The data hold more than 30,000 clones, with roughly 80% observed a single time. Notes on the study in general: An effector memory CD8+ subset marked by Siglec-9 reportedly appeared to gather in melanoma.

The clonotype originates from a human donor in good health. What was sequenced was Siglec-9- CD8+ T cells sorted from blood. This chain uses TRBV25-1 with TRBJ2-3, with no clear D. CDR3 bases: TGTGCCAGCAGTGAATACGCAGATACGCAGTATTTT. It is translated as CASSEYADTQYF.